The sequence of this TCR beta chain was determined in a study of human T cells and chemical hapten exposure. Germline V gives CDR1 SGHRS, CDR2 YFSETQ. The CDR3 loop spans 12 amino acids. V was shortened by 4 bases and J by 0 bases, with 4 bases between the two germline ends. This clonotype was recorded many times. TCRdb redid the calling of the RACE reads with MiXCR, one entry per CDR3 protein. The repertoire consists of about 84,000 distinct CDR3 sequences, with approximately 10% occurring once and the leading ten covering around 3.7%. Regarding time point: patch test 3, about 24 weeks after DPC sensitization. Noted treatment: therapeutic diphenylcyclopropenone sensitization with weekly scalp DPC.

This chain joins TRBV5-1 and TRBJ1-1, with D unclear. The receptor was isolated from a woman in her forties or fifties with alopecia areata. Some clones in this sample may be carry-over from other donors' samples. Source: whole blood, taken in connection with sensitization to the hapten diphenylcyclopropenone (DPC). This CDR3 is CASSGLNTEAFF. The CDR3 bases are TGCGCCAGCAGCGGCCTGAACACTGAAGCTTTCTTT.